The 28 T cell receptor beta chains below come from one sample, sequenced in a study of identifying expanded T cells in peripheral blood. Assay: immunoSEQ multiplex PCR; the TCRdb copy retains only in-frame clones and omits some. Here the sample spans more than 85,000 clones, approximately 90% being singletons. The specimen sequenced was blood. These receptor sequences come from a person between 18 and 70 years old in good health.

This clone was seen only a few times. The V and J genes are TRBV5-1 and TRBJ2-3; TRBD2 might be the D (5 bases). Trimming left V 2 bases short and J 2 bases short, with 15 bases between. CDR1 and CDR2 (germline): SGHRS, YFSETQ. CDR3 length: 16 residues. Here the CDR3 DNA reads TGCGCCAGCAGCTTAGTGTCAGCGGCGCCCACAGATACGCAGTATTTT. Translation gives CASSLVSAAPTDTQYF.

The CDR3 DNA reads TGTGCCAGCAGCTTAGGAGGGAATGAAGCTTTCTTT. Its translation: CASSLGGNEAFF. The V gene is TRBV11-3, the J gene TRBJ1-1, with D unresolved. Trimming shortened V by 1 base and J by 7 bases, and 7 bases separated the two germline ends. Germline CDR1 reads SGHNT; CDR2 reads YENEEA. The CDR3 has 12 residues.

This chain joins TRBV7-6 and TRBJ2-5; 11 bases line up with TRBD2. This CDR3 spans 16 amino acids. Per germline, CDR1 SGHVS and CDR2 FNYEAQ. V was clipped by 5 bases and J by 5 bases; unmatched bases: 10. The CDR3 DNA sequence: TGTGCCAGCAGCCTCGGGGTAGCGGGGGGGCTTGAGACCCAGTACTTC. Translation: CASSLGVAGGLETQYF.

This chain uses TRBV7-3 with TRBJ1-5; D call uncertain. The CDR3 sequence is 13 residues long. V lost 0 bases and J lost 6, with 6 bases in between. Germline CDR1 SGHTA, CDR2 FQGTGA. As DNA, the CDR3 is TGTGCCAGCAGCTTAACTGCACCTCAGCCCCAGCATTTT. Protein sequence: CASSLTAPQPQHF.

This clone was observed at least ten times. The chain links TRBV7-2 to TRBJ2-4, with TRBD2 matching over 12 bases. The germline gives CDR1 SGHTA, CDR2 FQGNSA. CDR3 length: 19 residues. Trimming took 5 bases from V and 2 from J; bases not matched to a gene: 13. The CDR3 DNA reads TGTGCCAGCAGCCCTCAACTAGCGGGAGGAGGGAGAACCAAAAACATTCAGTACTTC. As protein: CASSPQLAGGGRTKNIQYF.

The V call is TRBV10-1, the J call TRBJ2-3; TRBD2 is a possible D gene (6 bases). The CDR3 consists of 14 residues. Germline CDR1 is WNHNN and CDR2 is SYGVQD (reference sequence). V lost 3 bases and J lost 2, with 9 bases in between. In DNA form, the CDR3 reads TGCGCCAGCAGTGAAGGCGGGATCACAGATACGCAGTATTTT. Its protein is CASSEGGITDTQYF.

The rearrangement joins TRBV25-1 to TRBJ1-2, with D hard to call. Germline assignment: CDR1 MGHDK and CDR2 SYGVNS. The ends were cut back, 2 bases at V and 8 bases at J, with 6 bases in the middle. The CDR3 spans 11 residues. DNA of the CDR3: TGTGCCAGCAGTGAAGTGTGGGGCTACACCTTC. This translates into CASSEVWGYTF.

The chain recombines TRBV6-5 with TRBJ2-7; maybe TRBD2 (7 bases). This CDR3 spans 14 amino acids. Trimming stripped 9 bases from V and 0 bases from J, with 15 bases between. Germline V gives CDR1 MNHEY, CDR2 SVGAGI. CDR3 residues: CASGGGRSSYEQYF. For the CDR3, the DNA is TGTGCCAGTGGGGGGGGGCGAAGCTCCTACGAGCAGTACTTC.

The CDR3 DNA is TGTGCCTGGGGACCACCGGGCACCGGGGAGCTGTTTTTT. Translated, it gives CAWGPPGTGELFF. The chain employs TRBV2 and TRBJ2-2; D is tentatively TRBD1 or TRBD2 (5 bases each). CDR1 is SNHLY and CDR2 is FYNNEI in the germline V gene. V was clipped by 11 bases and J by 4 bases, with 14 bases between them. The CDR3 is 13 amino acids.

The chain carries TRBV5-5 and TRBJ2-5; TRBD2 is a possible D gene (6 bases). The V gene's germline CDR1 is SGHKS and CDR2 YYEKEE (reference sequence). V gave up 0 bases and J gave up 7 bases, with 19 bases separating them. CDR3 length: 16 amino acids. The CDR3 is CASSLGGRRAMGTQYF. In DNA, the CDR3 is TGTGCCAGCAGCTTGGGTGGGCGGAGGGCTATGGGGACCCAGTACTTC.

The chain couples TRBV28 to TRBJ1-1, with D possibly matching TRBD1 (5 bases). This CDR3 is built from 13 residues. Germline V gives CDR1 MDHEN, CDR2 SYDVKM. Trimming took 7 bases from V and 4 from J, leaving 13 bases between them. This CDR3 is CASNILRGTEAFF. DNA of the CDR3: TGTGCCAGCAACATATTGAGGGGCACTGAAGCTTTCTTT.

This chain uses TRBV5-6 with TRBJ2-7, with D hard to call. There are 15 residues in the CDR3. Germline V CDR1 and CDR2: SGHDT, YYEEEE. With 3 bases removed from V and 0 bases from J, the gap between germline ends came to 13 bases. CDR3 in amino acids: CASSSRTDSSYEQYF. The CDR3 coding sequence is TGTGCCAGCAGCTCCCGGACGGATAGCTCCTACGAGCAGTACTTC.

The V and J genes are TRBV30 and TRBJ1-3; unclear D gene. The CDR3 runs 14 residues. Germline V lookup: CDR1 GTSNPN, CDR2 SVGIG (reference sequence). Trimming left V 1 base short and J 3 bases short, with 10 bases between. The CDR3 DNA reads TGTGCCTGGAGTGGAGAAGTTGGTGGAAACACCATATATTTT. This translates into CAWSGEVGGNTIYF. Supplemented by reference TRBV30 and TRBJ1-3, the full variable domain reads SQTIHQWPATLVQPVGSPLSLECTVEGTSNPNLYWYRQAAGRGLQLLFYSVGIGQISSEVPQNLSASRPQDRQFILSSKKLLLSDSGFYLCAWSGEVGGNTIYFGEGSWLTVV.

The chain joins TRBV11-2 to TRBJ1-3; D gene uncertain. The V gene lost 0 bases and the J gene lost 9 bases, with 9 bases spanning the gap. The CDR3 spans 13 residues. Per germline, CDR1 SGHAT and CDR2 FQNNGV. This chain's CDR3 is CASSLELAGTIYF. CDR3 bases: TGTGCCAGCAGCTTAGAGTTGGCCGGCACCATATATTTT.

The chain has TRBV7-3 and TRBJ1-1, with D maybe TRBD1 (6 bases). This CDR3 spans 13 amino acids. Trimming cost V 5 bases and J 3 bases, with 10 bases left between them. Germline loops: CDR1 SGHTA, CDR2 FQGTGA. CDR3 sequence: CASSNRGDTEAFF. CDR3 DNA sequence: TGTGCCAGCAGCAATAGGGGGGACACTGAAGCTTTCTTT.

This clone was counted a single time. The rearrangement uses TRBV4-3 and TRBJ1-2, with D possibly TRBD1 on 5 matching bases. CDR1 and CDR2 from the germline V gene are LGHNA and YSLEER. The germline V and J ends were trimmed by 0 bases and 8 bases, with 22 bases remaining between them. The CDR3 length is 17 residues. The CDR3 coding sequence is TGCGCCAGCAGCCAAGAATGGGGGACGACGTCCTTTAACGGCTACACCTTC. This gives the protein CASSQEWGTTSFNGYTF.

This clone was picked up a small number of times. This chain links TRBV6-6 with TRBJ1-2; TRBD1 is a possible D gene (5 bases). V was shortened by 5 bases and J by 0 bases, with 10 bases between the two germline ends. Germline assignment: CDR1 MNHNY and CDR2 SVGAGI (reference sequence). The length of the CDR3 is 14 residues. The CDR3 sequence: CASSRGNPNYGYTF. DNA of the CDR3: TGTGCCAGCAGTCGGGGGAATCCTAACTATGGCTACACCTTC.

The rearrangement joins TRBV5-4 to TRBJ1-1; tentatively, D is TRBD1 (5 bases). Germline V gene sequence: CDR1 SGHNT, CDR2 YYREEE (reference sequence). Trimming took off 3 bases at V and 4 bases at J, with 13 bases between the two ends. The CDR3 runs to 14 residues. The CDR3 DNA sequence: TGTGCCAGCAGCTCCGGGGGTGATGGCACTGAAGCTTTCTTT. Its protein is CASSSGGDGTEAFF.

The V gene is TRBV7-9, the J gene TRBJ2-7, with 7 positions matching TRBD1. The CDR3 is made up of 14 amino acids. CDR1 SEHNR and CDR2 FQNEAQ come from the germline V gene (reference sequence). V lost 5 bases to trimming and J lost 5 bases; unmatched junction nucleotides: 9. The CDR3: CASSRQGNSHEQYF. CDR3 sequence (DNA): TGTGCCAGCAGCCGACAGGGAAATTCTCACGAGCAGTACTTC.

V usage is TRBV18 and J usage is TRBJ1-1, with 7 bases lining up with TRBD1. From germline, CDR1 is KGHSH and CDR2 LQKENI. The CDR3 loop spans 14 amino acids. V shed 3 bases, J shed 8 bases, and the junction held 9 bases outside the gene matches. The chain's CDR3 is CASSPGTEGWEAFF. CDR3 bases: TGTGCCAGCTCACCGGGGACAGAAGGGTGGGAAGCTTTCTTT.

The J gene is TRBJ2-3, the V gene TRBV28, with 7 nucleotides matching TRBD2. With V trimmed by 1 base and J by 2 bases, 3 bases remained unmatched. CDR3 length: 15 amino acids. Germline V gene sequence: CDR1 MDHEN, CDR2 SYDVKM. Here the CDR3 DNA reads TGTGCCAGCAGTTTATCCGGGAGGACCACAGATACGCAGTATTTT. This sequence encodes CASSLSGRTTDTQYF.

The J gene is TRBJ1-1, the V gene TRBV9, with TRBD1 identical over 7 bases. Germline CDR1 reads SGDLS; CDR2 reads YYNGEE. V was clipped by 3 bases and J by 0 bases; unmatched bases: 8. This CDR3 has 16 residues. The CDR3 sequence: CASSEGVDRVNTEAFF. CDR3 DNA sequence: TGTGCCAGCAGCGAAGGGGTCGACAGGGTGAACACTGAAGCTTTCTTT. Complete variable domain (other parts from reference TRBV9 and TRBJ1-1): DSGVTQTPKHLITATGQRVTLRCSPRSGDLSVYWYQQSLDQGLQFLIQYYNGEERAKGNILERFSAQQFPDLHSELNLSSLELGDSALYFCASSEGVDRVNTEAFFGQGTRLTVV.

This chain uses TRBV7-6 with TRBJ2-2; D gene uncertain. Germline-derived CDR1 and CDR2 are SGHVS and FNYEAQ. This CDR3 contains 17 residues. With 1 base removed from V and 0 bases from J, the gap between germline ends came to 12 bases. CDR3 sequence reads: CASSLEVASANTGELFF. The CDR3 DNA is TGTGCCAGCAGCTTAGAAGTTGCGTCCGCGAACACCGGGGAGCTGTTTTTT.

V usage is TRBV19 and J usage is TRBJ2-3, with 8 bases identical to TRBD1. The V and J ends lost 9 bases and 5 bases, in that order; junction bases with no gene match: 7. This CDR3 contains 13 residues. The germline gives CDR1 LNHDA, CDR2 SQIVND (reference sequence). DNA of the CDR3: TGTGCCAGCTCACAGGGGGTTGTAGATACGCAGTATTTT. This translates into CASSQGVVDTQYF. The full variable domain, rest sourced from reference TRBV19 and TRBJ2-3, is DGGITQSPKYLFRKEGQNVTLSCEQNLNHDAMYWYRQDPGQGLRLIYYSQIVNDFQKGDIAEGYSVSREKKESFPLTVTSAQKNPTAFYLCASSQGVVDTQYFGPGTRLTVL.

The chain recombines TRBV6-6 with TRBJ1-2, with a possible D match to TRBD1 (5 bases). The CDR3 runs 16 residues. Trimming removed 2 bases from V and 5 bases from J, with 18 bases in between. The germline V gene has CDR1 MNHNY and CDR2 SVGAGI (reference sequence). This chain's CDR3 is CASSYPADRRGYGYTF. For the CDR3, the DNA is TGTGCCAGCAGTTACCCCGCCGATCGGAGGGGTTATGGCTACACCTTC.

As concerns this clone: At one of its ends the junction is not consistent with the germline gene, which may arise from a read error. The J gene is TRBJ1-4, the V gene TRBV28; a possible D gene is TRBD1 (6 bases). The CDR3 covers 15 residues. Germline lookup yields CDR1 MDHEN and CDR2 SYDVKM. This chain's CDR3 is CASSSRGATNEKLFF. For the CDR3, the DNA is TGTGCCAGCAGTTCAAGGGGGGCAACCAATGAAAAACTGTTTTTT.

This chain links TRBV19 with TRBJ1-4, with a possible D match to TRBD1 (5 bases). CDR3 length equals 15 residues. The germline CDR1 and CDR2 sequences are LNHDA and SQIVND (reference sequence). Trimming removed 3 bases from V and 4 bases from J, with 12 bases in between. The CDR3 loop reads CASSIAGEHNEKLFF. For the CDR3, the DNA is TGTGCCAGTAGTATCGCGGGGGAGCATAATGAAAAACTGTTTTTT.

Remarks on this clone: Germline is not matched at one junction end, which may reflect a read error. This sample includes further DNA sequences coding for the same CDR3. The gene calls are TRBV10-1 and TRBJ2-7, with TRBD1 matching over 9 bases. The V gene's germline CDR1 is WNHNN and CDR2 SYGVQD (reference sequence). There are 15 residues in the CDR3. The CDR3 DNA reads TGCGCCAGCACCTTCACCGGGACAGGGAGGTACGAGCAGTACTTT. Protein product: CASTFTGTGRYEQYF.